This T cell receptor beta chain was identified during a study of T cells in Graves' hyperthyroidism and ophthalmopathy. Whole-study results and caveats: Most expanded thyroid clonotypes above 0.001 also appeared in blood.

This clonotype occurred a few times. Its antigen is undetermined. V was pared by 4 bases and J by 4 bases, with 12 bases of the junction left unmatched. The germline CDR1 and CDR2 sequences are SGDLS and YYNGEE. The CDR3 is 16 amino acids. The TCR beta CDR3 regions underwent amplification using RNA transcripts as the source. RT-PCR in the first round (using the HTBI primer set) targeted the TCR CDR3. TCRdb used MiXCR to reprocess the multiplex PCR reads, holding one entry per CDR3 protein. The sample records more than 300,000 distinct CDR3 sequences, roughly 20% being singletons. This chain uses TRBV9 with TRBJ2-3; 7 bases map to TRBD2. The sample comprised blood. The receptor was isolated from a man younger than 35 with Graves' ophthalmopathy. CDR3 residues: CASSPERGDLADTQYF. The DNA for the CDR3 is TGTGCCAGCAGCCCCGAACGGGGGGACTTAGCAGATACGCAGTATTTT.